These 28 T cell receptor beta chains were sequenced from one sample in a study of CD8+ T cells in alopecia areata. The treatment denotes: oral pan-JAK inhibitor, 5-10 mg twice daily. RNA extraction was followed by reverse transcription into cDNA, which acted as the sequencing template. Assay: immunoSEQ multiplex PCR; the TCRdb copy retains only in-frame clones and omits some. The table records 190,000 or so clones, around 60% of them present only once. The material sequenced was CD8+ T cells sorted from blood, taken at week 24, from a patient treated with tofacitinib. The receptor set was obtained from a human donor with alopecia areata.

The gene calls are TRBV27 and TRBJ2-3; possible D gene TRBD2, 9 bases. The V end lost 6 bases, the J end lost 11 bases, and 27 bases lay between the germline ends. Germline V gene lookup returns CDR1 MNHEY and CDR2 SMNVEV (reference sequence). The CDR3 has 16 residues. CDR3 bases: TGTGCCAGCAGCCCCAGGGGGCGGGGGGGGAGGAGGGAGCAGTATTTT. Translation gives CASSPRGRGGRREQYF.

The chain links TRBV6-6 to TRBJ2-1; possibly TRBD1 for D (7 bases). The germline CDR1 and CDR2 sequences are MNHNY and SVGAGI (reference sequence). The germline V and J ends were trimmed by 6 bases and 4 bases, with 10 bases remaining between them. This CDR3 spans 13 amino acids. The CDR3 bases are TGTGCCAGCAGCAGGGGGGAGTACAATGAGCAGTTCTTC. Protein: CASSRGEYNEQFF.

This chain joins TRBV19 and TRBJ1-2, with a tentative D call TRBD1 (6 bases). Germline CDR1 LNHDA, CDR2 SQIVND (reference sequence). This CDR3 has 14 residues. The CDR3 DNA reads TGTGCTGTCGGATTGGGGGGCGCAAGCTATGGCTACACCTTC. This gives the protein CAVGLGGASYGYTF.

This clone was recorded a few times. The germline gene is not matched at one end of the junction; a read error may be the cause. The chain combines TRBV6-5 with TRBJ1-2; D uncertain. The CDR3 totals 14 residues. CDR1 is MNHEY and CDR2 is SVGAGI in the germline V gene. The CDR3 here is CAISEIPNNYGYTF. The CDR3 DNA reads TGTGCCATCAGTGAAATACCGAATAACTATGGCTACACCTTC.

In this sample, this clone turned up a few times. The sample carries other DNA sequences with the same CDR3. The V and J genes are TRBV2 and TRBJ2-3; no clear D gene. This CDR3 comprises 13 residues. V was cut by 6 bases and J by 1 base, with 8 bases left in between. Germline CDR1 reads SNHLY; CDR2 reads FYNNEI. The DNA of the CDR3 is TGTGCCAGCAGCGGTACGGGCACAGATACGCAGTATTTT. It encodes CASSGTGTDTQYF.

The V and J genes are TRBV5-6 and TRBJ2-1; D ambiguous. V lost 2 bases to trimming and J lost 9 bases, with 15 bases between them. Germline V gene sequence: CDR1 SGHDT, CDR2 YYEEEE. The CDR3 runs to 14 residues. The CDR3 DNA reads TGTGCCAGCAGCTTCCGAGACCAGCCCCCTGAGCAGTTCTTC. Amino acids: CASSFRDQPPEQFF.

V usage is TRBV28 and J usage is TRBJ2-1; 8 bases match TRBD2. Germline assignment: CDR1 MDHEN and CDR2 SYDVKM. V was clipped by 8 bases and J by 7 bases; unmatched bases: 13. The CDR3 covers 15 residues. The CDR3 sequence is CASCDRGGGRNEQFF. CDR3 in DNA: TGTGCCAGCTGCGACCGGGGGGGCGGTAGGAATGAGCAGTTCTTC.

The chain combines TRBV30 with TRBJ1-5, with a tentative D call TRBD1 (5 bases). V was cut by 2 bases and J by 3 bases, with 11 bases left in between. This CDR3 is 14 amino acids long. CDR1 is GTSNPN and CDR2 is SVGIG in the germline V gene (reference sequence). The DNA for the CDR3 is TGTGCCTGGAGTAGGAACAGGTACAATCAGCCCCAGCATTTT. Protein: CAWSRNRYNQPQHF.

The rearrangement joins TRBV27 to TRBJ2-4, with D possibly TRBD2 on 5 matching bases. The V and J ends lost 2 bases and 6 bases respectively, with 11 bases between them. From germline, CDR1 is MNHEY and CDR2 SMNVEV (reference sequence). The CDR3 is 14 residues long. The CDR3 protein is CASSLGGFGNIQYF. The DNA for the CDR3 is TGTGCCAGCAGTTTAGGAGGATTTGGAAACATTCAGTACTTC.

This clone was picked up a small number of times. This may come from a read error, since a much larger clone is one base off. CDR3 protein: CASSNNEQFF. The CDR3, as DNA: TGTGCCAGCAGCAACAATGAGCAGTTCTTC. The chain has TRBV7-9 and TRBJ2-1, with D unclear. CDR1 and CDR2 from the germline V gene are SEHNR and FQNEAQ (reference sequence). Trimming cost V 5 bases and J 5 bases, with 1 base left between them. The CDR3 covers 10 residues.

The rearrangement links TRBV12-5 to TRBJ2-1, with 13 bases that match TRBD2. Germline V gives CDR1 LGHNT, CDR2 FRNRAP. V shed 6 bases and J 4 bases; nucleotides not matched to a gene: 0. The CDR3 extends over 14 amino acids. This CDR3 reads CASGLAGGYNEQFF. Here the CDR3 DNA reads TGTGCTAGTGGACTAGCGGGGGGGTACAATGAGCAGTTCTTC.

The V gene is TRBV6-5, the J gene TRBJ2-3; D gene unclear. Germline V gene lookup returns CDR1 MNHEY and CDR2 SVGAGI. CDR3 length equals 12 residues. Trimming stripped 8 bases from V and 6 bases from J, with 12 bases between. The CDR3 sequence: CASAQSPDTQYF. The CDR3 nucleotides read TGTGCCAGCGCCCAATCGCCGGATACGCAGTATTTT.

The DNA of the CDR3 is TGTGCCAGCAGCTTTACACCCGGGGAGCTGTTTTTT. Its protein product is CASSFTPGELFF. The gene calls are TRBV7-2 and TRBJ2-2; D unresolved. V was trimmed by 3 bases and J by 6 bases, leaving 5 bases between them. Germline CDR1 SGHTA, CDR2 FQGNSA. The CDR3 contains 12 residues.

This chain uses TRBV15 with TRBJ1-1; unclear D gene. V dropped 8 bases and J dropped 6 bases, with 10 bases sitting between them. Germline V lookup: CDR1 LNHNV, CDR2 YYDKDF (reference sequence). The CDR3 spans 11 residues. The CDR3 DNA reads TGTGCCACCGGATATGGCGCTGAAGCTTTCTTT. Its protein product is CATGYGAEAFF. The full variable domain, with the rest looked up from reference TRBV15 and TRBJ1-1, is DAMVIQNPRYQVTQFGKPVTLSCSQTLNHNVMYWYQQKSSQAPKLLFHYYDKDFNNEADTPDNFQSRRPNTSFCFLDIRSPGLGDTAMYLCATGYGAEAFFGQGTRLTVV.

CDR3 in DNA: TGCGCCAGCAGCTTGGCCAGGGATGACACCGGGGAGCTGTTTTTT. Its translation is CASSLARDDTGELFF. This rearrangement joins TRBV5-1 to TRBJ2-2, with a tentative D call TRBD1 (5 bases). This CDR3 has 15 amino acids. Germline V gives CDR1 SGHRS, CDR2 YFSETQ. The V and J ends lost 0 bases and 3 bases respectively, with 9 bases between them.

This clone was counted only a few times. The gene calls are TRBV7-8 and TRBJ2-1; 8 positions match TRBD1. Trimming removed 3 bases from V and 7 bases from J; junction bases left unmatched: 8. This CDR3 spans 15 amino acids. Germline V gene data show CDR1 as SGHVS and CDR2 as FQNEAQ. CDR3 coding DNA: TGTGCCAGCAGCTTTGGACAGGGTGGTGGAAATGAGCAGTTCTTC. Its protein is CASSFGQGGGNEQFF.

This clone appeared a few times. The V and J genes are TRBV7-8 and TRBJ1-1; D may be TRBD1 (5 bases). V lost 3 bases and J 6 bases, leaving 8 bases between the germline ends. Germline V gene data show CDR1 as SGHVS and CDR2 as FQNEAQ. This CDR3 spans 12 amino acids. The CDR3 DNA is TGTGCCAGCAGCTTTGGACAAGCTGAAGCTTTCTTT. Its translation is CASSFGQAEAFF.

This clone was observed a handful of times. This chain joins TRBV4-1 and TRBJ2-5; D assignment may be TRBD1 or TRBD2 (5 bases each). This CDR3 has 15 amino acids. Trimming removed 0 bases from V and 1 base from J, with 9 bases in between. Per the germline V gene, CDR1 is MGHRA and CDR2 is YSYEKL. The CDR3 reads CASSQEWDLQETQYF. CDR3 sequence (DNA): TGCGCCAGCAGCCAAGAGTGGGACCTCCAAGAGACCCAGTACTTC.

The gene calls are TRBV5-6 and TRBJ1-1; the D gene is possibly TRBD1 (6 bases). The V gene lost 5 bases and the J gene lost 6 bases, with 11 bases spanning the gap. Germline lookup yields CDR1 SGHDT and CDR2 YYEEEE. CDR3 length: 12 residues. CDR3 bases: TGTGCCAGCAGAAGCCAGGGGCCTGAAGCTTTCTTT. Translation gives CASRSQGPEAFF.

The chain is built from TRBV6-5 and TRBJ1-1; D gene ambiguous. Germline values: CDR1 MNHEY, CDR2 SVGAGI. The CDR3 has 14 amino acids. The germline V and J ends were trimmed by 0 bases and 2 bases, with 7 bases remaining between them. The CDR3 loop is CASSYSGINTEAFF. CDR3 in DNA: TGTGCCAGCAGTTACTCGGGAATAAACACTGAAGCTTTCTTT.

This clone was detected a few times. The V call is TRBV7-9, the J call TRBJ2-5; TRBD2 matches 9 bases. This CDR3 comprises 15 residues. Germline V lookup: CDR1 SEHNR, CDR2 FQNEAQ (reference sequence). J was trimmed by 2 bases and V by 4 bases; bases with no gene match: 5. The chain's CDR3 is CASSWPGLAQETQYF. The CDR3 bases are TGTGCCAGCAGCTGGCCGGGACTAGCTCAAGAGACCCAGTACTTC.

This clone was picked up one time. V usage is TRBV29-1 and J usage is TRBJ2-5, with unresolved D. The germline gives CDR1 SQVTM, CDR2 ANQGSEA. The CDR3 runs to 12 residues. Trimming removed 5 bases at V and 2 bases at J, with 9 bases between. The CDR3 loop is CSVIPRQETQYF. CDR3 in DNA: TGCAGCGTTATTCCCAGGCAAGAGACCCAGTACTTC.

This clone was recorded once. This chain connects TRBV7-9 to TRBJ1-2, with a weak D call TRBD1 (5 bases). V lost 5 bases to trimming and J lost 1 base, with 14 bases between them. In germline, CDR1 is SEHNR, CDR2 FQNEAQ (reference sequence). The CDR3 contains 15 residues. The CDR3 sequence is CASSQGDDRNYGYTF. In DNA form, the CDR3 reads TGTGCCAGCAGCCAAGGGGATGACCGTAACTATGGCTACACCTTC.

This sequence joins TRBV19 and TRBJ2-2, with D possibly being TRBD2 (5 bases). Trimming stripped 3 bases from V and 5 bases from J, with 7 bases between. The germline gives CDR1 LNHDA, CDR2 SQIVND (reference sequence). CDR3 length equals 13 residues. The CDR3 spells CASSIEGTGELFF. Here the CDR3 DNA reads TGTGCCAGTAGTATCGAGGGTACCGGGGAGCTGTTTTTT.

The rearrangement joins TRBV27 to TRBJ2-1, with a tentative D call TRBD1 (6 bases). The CDR3 contains 13 residues. The V end was cut by 4 bases, the J end by 11 bases, with 15 bases between. CDR1 is MNHEY and CDR2 is SMNVEV in the germline V gene (reference sequence). CDR3 nucleotide sequence: TGTGCCAGCAGTTCGGGCCCAGGGGCTCAGCAGTTCTTC. Residues: CASSSGPGAQQFF.

CDR3 amino acids: CASSDYQAAYEQYF. CDR3 nucleotides: TGTGCCAGCAGTGATTACCAAGCGGCCTACGAGCAGTACTTC. The rearrangement uses TRBV6-1 and TRBJ2-7, with a weak D call TRBD2 (5 bases). Germline V gene data show CDR1 as MNHNS and CDR2 as SASEGT. The CDR3 is 14 amino acids. V was shortened by 3 bases and J by 2 bases, with 11 bases between the two germline ends.

This rearrangement joins TRBV15 to TRBJ1-4, with no clear D. V was trimmed by 5 bases and J by 7 bases, leaving 17 bases between them. The germline V gene has CDR1 LNHNV and CDR2 YYDKDF (reference sequence). CDR3 length: 15 residues. This chain's CDR3 is CATSPPREGGEKLFF. In DNA form, the CDR3 reads TGTGCCACCAGCCCTCCCCGCGAGGGCGGTGAAAAACTGTTTTTT.

The rearrangement links TRBV30 to TRBJ1-5; the D is unclear. There are 14 residues in the CDR3. V lost 4 bases and J lost 6, with 16 bases in between. In germline, CDR1 is GTSNPN, CDR2 SVGIG (reference sequence). The CDR3 protein is CAWTGPGDLQPQHF. In nucleotides, the CDR3 is TGTGCCTGGACCGGTCCCGGGGATCTTCAGCCCCAGCATTTT. The whole variable domain, remainder taken from reference TRBV30 and TRBJ1-5, is SQTIHQWPATLVQPVGSPLSLECTVEGTSNPNLYWYRQAAGRGLQLLFYSVGIGQISSEVPQNLSASRPQDRQFILSSKKLLLSDSGFYLCAWTGPGDLQPQHFGDGTRLSIL.